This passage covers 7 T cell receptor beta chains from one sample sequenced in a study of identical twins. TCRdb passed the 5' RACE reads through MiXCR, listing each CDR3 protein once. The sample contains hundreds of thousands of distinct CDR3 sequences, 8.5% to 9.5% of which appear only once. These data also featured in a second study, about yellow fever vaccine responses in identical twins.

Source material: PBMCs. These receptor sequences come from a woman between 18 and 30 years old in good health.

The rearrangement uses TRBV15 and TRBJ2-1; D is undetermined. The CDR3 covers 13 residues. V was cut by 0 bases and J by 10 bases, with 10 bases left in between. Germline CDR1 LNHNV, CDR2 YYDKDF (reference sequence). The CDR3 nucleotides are TGTGCCACCAGCAGAGATCTTAGCCGCGAGCAGTTCTTC. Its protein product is CATSRDLSREQFF.

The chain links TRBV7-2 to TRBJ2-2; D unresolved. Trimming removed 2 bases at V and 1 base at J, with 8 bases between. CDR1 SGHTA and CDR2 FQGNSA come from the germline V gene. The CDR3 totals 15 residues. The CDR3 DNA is TGTGCCAGCAGCTTATTGCCAGGGAACACCGGGGAGCTGTTTTTT. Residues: CASSLLPGNTGELFF.

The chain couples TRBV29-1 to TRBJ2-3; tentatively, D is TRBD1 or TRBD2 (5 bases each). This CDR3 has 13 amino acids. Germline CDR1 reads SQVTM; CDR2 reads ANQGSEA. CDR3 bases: TGCGGGCTCGGGACCTCTGGCACAGATACGCAGTATTTT. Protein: CGLGTSGTDTQYF.

The CDR3 loop reads CSVGFWTSGDNEQFF. In nucleotides, the CDR3 is TGCAGCGTTGGCTTTTGGACTAGCGGGGACAATGAGCAGTTCTTC. The rearrangement uses TRBV29-1 and TRBJ2-1; 12 bases line up with TRBD2. There are 15 residues in the CDR3. Per the germline V gene, CDR1 is SQVTM and CDR2 is ANQGSEA. The V gene end was trimmed by 4 bases and the J gene end by 5 bases; junction bases not matched to a gene: 6.

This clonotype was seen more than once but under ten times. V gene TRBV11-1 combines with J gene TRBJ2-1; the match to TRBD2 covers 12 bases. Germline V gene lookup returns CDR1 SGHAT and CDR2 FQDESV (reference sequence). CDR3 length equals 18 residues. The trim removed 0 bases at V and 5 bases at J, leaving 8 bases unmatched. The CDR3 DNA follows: TGTGCCAGCAGCTTAGCTCTAGCGGGAGGGCCGACGAACAATGAGCAGTTCTTC. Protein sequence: CASSLALAGGPTNNEQFF. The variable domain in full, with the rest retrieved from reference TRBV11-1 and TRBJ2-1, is EAEVAQSPRYKITEKSQAVAFWCDPISGHATLYWYRQILGQGPELLVQFQDESVVDDSQLPKDRFSAERLKGVDSTLKIQPAELGDSAMYLCASSLALAGGPTNNEQFFGPGTRLTVL.

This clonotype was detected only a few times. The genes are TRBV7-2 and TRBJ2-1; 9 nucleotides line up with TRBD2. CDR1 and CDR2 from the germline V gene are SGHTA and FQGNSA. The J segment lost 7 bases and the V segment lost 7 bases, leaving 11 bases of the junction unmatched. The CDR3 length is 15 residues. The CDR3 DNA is TGTGCCAGCAAAGGGGGCGGGGGGGCTCGGAATGAGCAGTTCTTC. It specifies CASKGGGGARNEQFF.

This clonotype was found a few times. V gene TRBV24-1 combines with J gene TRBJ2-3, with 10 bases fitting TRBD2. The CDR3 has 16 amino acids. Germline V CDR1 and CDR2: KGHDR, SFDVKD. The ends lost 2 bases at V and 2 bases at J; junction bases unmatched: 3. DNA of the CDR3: TGTGCCACCAGTGATTGGAGCGGGGGGGCCACAGATACGCAGTATTTT. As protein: CATSDWSGGATDTQYF.